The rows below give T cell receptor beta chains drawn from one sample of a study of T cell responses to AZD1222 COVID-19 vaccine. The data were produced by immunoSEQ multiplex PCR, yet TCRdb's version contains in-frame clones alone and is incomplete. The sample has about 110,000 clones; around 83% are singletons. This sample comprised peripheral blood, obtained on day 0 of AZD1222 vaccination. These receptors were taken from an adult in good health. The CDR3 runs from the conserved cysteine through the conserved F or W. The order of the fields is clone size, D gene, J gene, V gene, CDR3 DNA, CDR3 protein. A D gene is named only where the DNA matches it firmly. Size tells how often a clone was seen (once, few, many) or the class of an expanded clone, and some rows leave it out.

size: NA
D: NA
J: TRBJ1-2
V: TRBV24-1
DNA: TGTGCCACCAGTGATTTTGACAGAGACGGCTACACCTTC
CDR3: CATSDFDRDGYTF

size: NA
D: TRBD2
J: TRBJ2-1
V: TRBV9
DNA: TGTGCCAGCGCTGAGGTAGCGGGGATCGATGAGCAGTTCTTC
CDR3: CASAEVAGIDEQFF

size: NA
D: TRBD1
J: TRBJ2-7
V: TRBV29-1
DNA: TGCAGCGTTGAAGATATGGCAGGGGGCGAGGGCGAGCAGTACTTC
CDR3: CSVEDMAGGEGEQYF

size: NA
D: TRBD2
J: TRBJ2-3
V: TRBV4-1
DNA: TGCGCCAGCAGCCAAGAGGGAGCGGGGACCAAGGGGGATACGCAGTATTTT
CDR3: CASSQEGAGTKGDTQYF

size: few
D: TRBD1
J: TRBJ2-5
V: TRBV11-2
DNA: TGTGCCAGCAGCCCGGGACAGTTCCAAGAGACCCAGTACTTC
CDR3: CASSPGQFQETQYF

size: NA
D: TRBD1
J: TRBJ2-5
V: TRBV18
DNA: TGTGCCAGCTCTCCGGGACAGGGGATTGAGACCCAGTACTTC
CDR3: CASSPGQGIETQYF

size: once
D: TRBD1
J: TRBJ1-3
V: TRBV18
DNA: TGTGCCAGCTCGGGAACAGACAGGGCCAACACCATATATTTT
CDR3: CASSGTDRANTIYF

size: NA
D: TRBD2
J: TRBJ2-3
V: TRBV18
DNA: TGTGCCAGCTCACCACCCCGTGGGACTAGCGGGGACACAGATACGCAGTATTTT
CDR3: CASSPPRGTSGDTDTQYF

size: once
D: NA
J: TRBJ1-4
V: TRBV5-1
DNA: TGCGCCAGCAGCTCGTCGGGGTCAGAGGAAAAACTGTTTTTT
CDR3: CASSSSGSEEKLFF

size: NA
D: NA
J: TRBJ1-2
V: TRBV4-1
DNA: TGCGCCAGCAGCCAAGATCTGGGTCATGGCTACACCTTC
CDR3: CASSQDLGHGYTF

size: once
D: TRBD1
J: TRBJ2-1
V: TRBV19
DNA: TGTGCCAGTAGCCCGACAGGGAATCAGAATGAGCAGTTCTTC
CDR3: CASSPTGNQNEQFF

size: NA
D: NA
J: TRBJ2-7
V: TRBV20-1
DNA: TGCAGTGCTAGTTCCTTCCAGGACCTCTCCTACGAGCAGTACTTC
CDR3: CSASSFQDLSYEQYF

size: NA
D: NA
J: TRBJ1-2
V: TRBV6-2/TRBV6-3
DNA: TGTGCCAGCAGTCTGACGGACCCCTATGGCTACACCTTC
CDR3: CASSLTDPYGYTF

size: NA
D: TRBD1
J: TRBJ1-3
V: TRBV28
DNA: TGTGCCAGCAGATCCGGGGACAGGGGCTCTGGAAACACCATATATTTT
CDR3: CASRSGDRGSGNTIYF

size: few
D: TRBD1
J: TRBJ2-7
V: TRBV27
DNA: TGTGCCAGCAGTTTACAGGGGGACTCCTACGAGCAGTACTTC
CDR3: CASSLQGDSYEQYF

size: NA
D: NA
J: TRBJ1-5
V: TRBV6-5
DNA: TGTGCCAGCAGTATGGCGTCGGGGGGCGAGCAGCCCCAGCATTTT
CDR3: CASSMASGGEQPQHF

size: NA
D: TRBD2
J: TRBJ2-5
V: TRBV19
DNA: TGTGCCAGTAGTATGAAACTTGGGGCTAGCGGGGGGGTAGGTGGAGAGACCCAGTACTTC
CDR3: CASSMKLGASGGVGGETQYF

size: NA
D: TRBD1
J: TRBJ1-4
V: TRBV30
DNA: TGTGCCTGGAGCGCAGGGGGCGTAGGAGGGGAAAAACTGTTTTTT
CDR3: CAWSAGGVGGEKLFF

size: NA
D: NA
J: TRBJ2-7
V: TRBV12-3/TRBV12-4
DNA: TGTGCCAGCAGTTTTAAGGGGGAAGGCGAGCAGTACTTC
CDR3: CASSFKGEGEQYF

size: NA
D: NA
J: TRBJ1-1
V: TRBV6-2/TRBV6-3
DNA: TGTGCCAGCAGTACCCGGAGCCCACAGAGTATGAACACTGAAGCTTTCTTT
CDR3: CASSTRSPQSMNTEAFF

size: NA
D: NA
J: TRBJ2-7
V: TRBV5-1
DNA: TGCGCCAGCAGCTTGGGGAGCGGGTATAGCTCCTACGAGCAGTACTTC
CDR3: CASSLGSGYSSYEQYF

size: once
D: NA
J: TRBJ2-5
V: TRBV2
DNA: TGTGCCAGCAGACGGGTCGGGGGCCAAGAGACCCAGTACTTC
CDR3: CASRRVGGQETQYF

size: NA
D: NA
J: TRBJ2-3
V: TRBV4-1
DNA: TGCGCCAGCAGCCAATTACTAGCATCAGATACGCAGTATTTT
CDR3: CASSQLLASDTQYF

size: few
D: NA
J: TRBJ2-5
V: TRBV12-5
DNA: TGTGCTAGTGGTTTGGATATGGGCGTGGAGACCCAGTACTTC
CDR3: CASGLDMGVETQYF

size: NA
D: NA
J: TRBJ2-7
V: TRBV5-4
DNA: TGTGCCAGCAGCTTGGTGGGGGCATCCGAGCAGTACTTC
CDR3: CASSLVGASEQYF